The text below deals with one T cell receptor beta chain. Its antigen is unknown. These data belong to a study of T cell responses to AZD1222 COVID-19 vaccine. In the study overall: Second-dose groups at about 4 or about 12 weeks were pooled.

Germline loops: CDR1 SQVTM, CDR2 ANQGSEA. After removal of 4 bases from V and 6 bases from J, the junction contained 19 bases not matched to a gene. The CDR3 sequence is 17 residues long. Generated by immunoSEQ multiplex PCR, the TCRdb table keeps only in-frame clones and is missing some. The sample lists around 150,000 clones, 84% occurring once. Overall study results and limits: Repertoires were collected only later (after the peak T cell response had occurred). The sample set comprised mostly white British donors with more females, and clonal diversity was possibly underestimated.

This chain links TRBV29-1 with TRBJ1-2, with 8 bases fitting TRBD1. The sequence derives from an adult in good health. Sequences were derived from peripheral blood, sampled on day 0 of AZD1222 vaccination. The CDR3 reads CSVGNLKTGASEDGYTF. CDR3 in DNA: TGCAGCGTTGGGAATCTTAAGACAGGGGCATCGGAGGATGGCTACACCTTC. The full variable domain, completed using reference TRBV29-1 and TRBJ1-2, is SAVISQKPSRDICQRGTSLTIQCQVDSQVTMMFWYRQQPGQSLTLIATANQGSEATYESGFVIDKFPISRPNLTFSTLTVSNMSPEDSSIYLCSVGNLKTGASEDGYTFGSGTRLTVV.